This T cell receptor beta chain was documented in a study of cytomegalovirus exposure and HLA in healthy donors. The sample holds one count of this clone. Its antigen remains unidentified. At the time of sampling, donors were nominally healthy, though unrecorded immune exposures were likely. This PCR relied on a set of 60 Vbeta primers and 13 Jbeta primers. Sequencing was performed with immunoSEQ multiplex PCR; in TCRdb, only in-frame clones are kept and a portion is missing. This table holds hundreds of thousands of clones, about 80% found once. The CDR3 length is 16 residues. V lost 1 base and J lost 2; bases outside the gene matches: 6. Looked up from germline, CDR1 is LGHNA and CDR2 is YSLEER. Findings of the study overall: Exclusion applied to some V segments, including TRBV6-2 and TRBV6-3, as they were indistinguishable. Among TCR beta chains of equal frequency, HLA-associated ones were more clonally expanded in a later analysis.

The sample taken for sequencing was PBMCs. The V gene is TRBV4-3, the J gene TRBJ2-5; TRBD2 aligns across 8 bases. The TCR sequence derives from an older woman in good health and CMV-seropositive. The CDR3 loop reads CASSQAGGGSQETQYF. The CDR3, as DNA: TGCGCCAGCAGCCAAGCCGGGGGGGGTTCTCAAGAGACCCAGTACTTC.